What follows is one T cell receptor beta chain and its context. The CDR3 totals 14 residues. Germline assignment: CDR1 LNHDA and CDR2 SQIVND (reference sequence). V was trimmed by 5 bases and J by 3 bases, leaving 14 bases between them. These data are taken from a study of cytomegalovirus exposure and HLA in healthy donors. Amplification used 60 Vbeta primers and 13 Jbeta primers. The protocol was immunoSEQ multiplex PCR, while the TCRdb copy is restricted to in-frame clones and leaves out a portion. The sample holds approximately 100,000 clones, 85% to 90% seen once. The receptor was derived from a man aged 25 to 40 in good health and CMV-seronegative. The gene calls are TRBV19 and TRBJ2-7, with D possibly TRBD1 on 6 matching bases. The sample was PBMCs. Written as DNA, the CDR3 is TGTGCCAGTAGTTGGAACAGGGTAGTCTACGAGCAGTACTTC. Its protein product is CASSWNRVVYEQYF.